This section outlines one T cell receptor (beta chain) sequence together with its context. Its antigen is undetermined. The data derive from a study of T cell responses to AZD1222 COVID-19 vaccine. General observations from the study: Spike as a whole was targeted by vaccine-associated CD4 TCRs, dominant at 160-218 and 743-854. White British ancestry dominated among donors, who included more females, and clonal diversity was possibly underestimated. Unmutated regions of variants are reportedly targeted by nearly half of spike-specific TCRs.

The method was immunoSEQ multiplex PCR; TCRdb's version includes in-frame clones alone and lacks a portion of them. The profile shows 95,000 to 120,000 clones, roughly 87% of them singletons. This material consisted of peripheral blood, taken on day 0 of MenACWY control vaccination. The receptor comes from an adult in good health.

CDR3 sequence: CASSYNRVGTEAFF. The CDR3 DNA sequence: TGTGCCAGCAGTTATAACAGGGTCGGAACTGAAGCTTTCTTT. The genes are TRBV6-5 and TRBJ1-1; D perhaps matches TRBD1 (6 bases). This CDR3 is 14 amino acids long. Germline V gene sequence: CDR1 MNHEY, CDR2 SVGAGI. The V and J ends lost 3 bases and 5 bases respectively, with 13 bases between them.